This paragraph reports one T cell receptor beta chain. Its antigen is unknown. No clone much larger than this one lies a single base away; base qualities are absent. Trimming costs V 3 bases and J 3 bases, and their ends lie 17 bases apart. CDR3 length: 16 amino acids, cysteine to phenylalanine. The only DNA kept is the CDR3, 48 bases in frame from the first base. The germline V gene yields LGHNT for CDR1 and FRNRAP for CDR2. The protocol used for the library was the immunoSEQ multiplex PCR assay. TCRdb provides this immuneACCESS table in a form limited to in-frame rearrangements. Some clones are lacking; in checked studies, under half of them reflect an unresolved V gene, and why the rest are absent is not known. The sample data list tens of thousands of clones, and 92% of these were observed just once. The top ten clones comprise more than 1.4% of the sample. This entry belongs to a study of T cell changes during pregnancy in multiple sclerosis (dated by TCRdb to about 2019). Regarding the research as a whole: Changes in the T cell repertoire over the course of pregnancy were examined in this study in women with multiple sclerosis.

This TCR was sampled from a female donor with multiple sclerosis, enrolled in a pregnancy study. The input for sequencing was peripheral blood, taken before pregnancy. In this chain, TRBV12-5 is recombined with TRBJ1-1; the D region possibly corresponds to TRBD1 (6 bases align). The sequenced DNA: TGTGCTAGTGGTTTCCCACAGGGCTTACCGGACACTGAAGCTTTCTTT. Translated, it reads CASGFPQGLPDTEAFF.